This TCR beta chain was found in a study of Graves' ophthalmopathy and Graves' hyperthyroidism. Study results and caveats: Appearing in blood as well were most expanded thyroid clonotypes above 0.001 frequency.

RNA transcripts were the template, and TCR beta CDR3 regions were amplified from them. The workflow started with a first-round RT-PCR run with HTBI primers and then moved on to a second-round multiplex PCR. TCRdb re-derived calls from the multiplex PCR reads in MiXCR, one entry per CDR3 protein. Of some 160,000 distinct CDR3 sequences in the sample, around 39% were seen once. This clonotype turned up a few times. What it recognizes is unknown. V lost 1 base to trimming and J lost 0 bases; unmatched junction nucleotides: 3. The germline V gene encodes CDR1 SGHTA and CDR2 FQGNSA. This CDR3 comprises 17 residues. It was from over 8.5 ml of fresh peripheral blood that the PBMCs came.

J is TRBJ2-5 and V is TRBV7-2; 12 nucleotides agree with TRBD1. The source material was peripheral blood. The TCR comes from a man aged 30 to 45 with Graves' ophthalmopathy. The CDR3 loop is CASSLGGTGGYQETQYF. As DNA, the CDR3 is TGTGCCAGCAGCTTAGGAGGGACAGGGGGCTACCAAGAGACCCAGTACTTC.